This T cell receptor (beta chain) was captured by sequencing in a study of T-cell memory formation after mild COVID-19. This clonotype was counted a few times. Antigen: not known. This CDR3 is 13 amino acids long. Germline V CDR1 and CDR2: MNHNS, SASEGT. V lost 2 bases and J lost 6, with 10 bases in between. Barcoded TCR alpha and TCR beta cDNA libraries with UMIs came from 5'RACE using constant-segment primers. A single record per CDR3 protein comes from TCRdb applying MiXCR to the 5' RACE reads. The data show under 90,000 distinct CDR3 sequences, approximately 14% seen once. Overall study findings and caveats: For contracting clones, CD4+ ones sat mainly in CM and EM, CD8+ in EMRA.

V and J are TRBV6-1 and TRBJ1-2; D is uncertain. The sequenced sample was PBMCs or a T cell subset sorted from them (not recorded which). This clonotype was obtained from an adult woman who had mild COVID-19 (a few samples of this study predate the infection). Cell type and time point are not known. The CDR3: CASSEQEIDGYTF. The DNA of the CDR3 is TGTGCCAGCAGTGAACAAGAAATTGATGGCTACACCTTC.